Listed below are T cell receptor beta chains from one sample, sequenced in a study of T-cell reconstitution after alpha-beta-depleted transplantation in children. In TCRdb, the PCR reads were re-called with MiXCR into one record per CDR3 protein. Among 780,000 or so distinct CDR3 sequences listed, roughly 15% were seen once. This specimen was PBMCs, mostly from graft donor cells, taken 360 days after TCRalphabeta/CD19-depleted stem cell transplant. The receptor source for this set is a male patient under 18 who had a stem cell transplant for acute lymphoblastic leukemia, so the T cells may come from the graft donor. The CDR3 runs from the conserved cysteine through the conserved F or W. The D gene is left open where the match is weak. Not all rows give a size; the values are once, few, many and, for expanded clones, a class.

NA,NA,TRBV5-1,TRBJ2-1,TGCGCCAGCAGCTTGGAGGTTCTAGTGGGCAATGAGCAGTTCTTC,CASSLEVLVGNEQFF
few,NA,TRBV5-1,TRBJ2-6,TGCGCCAGCATCCCTGGGGGGGCGTCTGGGGCCAACGTCCTGACTTTC,CASIPGGASGANVLTF
few,TRBD1,TRBV7-9,TRBJ1-2,TGTGCCAGCAGCTCCGGGGACAGGTCGGGGAACTATGGCTACACCTTC,CASSSGDRSGNYGYTF
many,NA,TRBV5-1,TRBJ2-1,TGTGCCAGCAGCCTCCAGCGGTACAATGAGCAGTTCTTC,CASSLQRYNEQFF
few,NA,TRBV4-2,TRBJ2-4,TGTGCCAGCAGCCAAGATTTGGCAGGCGGGGCCAAAAACATTCAGTACTTC,CASSQDLAGGAKNIQYF
few,TRBD2,TRBV2,TRBJ2-7,TGTGCCAGCAGTAGACTAGCGGACTATCCCTACGAGCAGTACTTC,CASSRLADYPYEQYF
few,TRBD1,TRBV29-1,TRBJ2-5,TGCAGCGTTGAGACGGACAGGCTAACGGAGACCCAGTACTTC,CSVETDRLTETQYF
many,TRBD2,TRBV5-1,TRBJ2-1,TGCGCCAGCAGCGCTGCCACTAGCGAGCTCCTCCATGAGCAGTTCTTC,CASSAATSELLHEQFF
many,NA,TRBV25-1,TRBJ2-2,TGTGCCACCGACACCACCGGGGAGCTGTTTTTT,CATDTTGELFF
few,TRBD2,TRBV7-6,TRBJ2-4,TGTGCCAGCAGCTTAGGGGCTAGCGGGAGAGCTGGAAACATTCAGTACTTC,CASSLGASGRAGNIQYF
many,NA,TRBV5-1,TRBJ2-7,TGCGCCAGCAGCAACGTAGGCTACGAGCAGTACTTC,CASSNVGYEQYF
few,NA,TRBV6-5,TRBJ2-2,TGTGCCAGCAGTTATGACAGGGGAGGGACCGGGGAGCTGTTTTTT,CASSYDRGGTGELFF
NA,NA,TRBV27,TRBJ2-7,TGTGCCAGCAGTTTTATGCAGGCGGTTTCCTACGAGCAGTACTTC,CASSFMQAVSYEQYF
few,NA,TRBV15,TRBJ1-1,TGTGCCACCAGCAGTGGTCGACAGCGGAAGAACACTGAAGCTTTCTTT,CATSSGRQRKNTEAFF
few,NA,TRBV4-1,TRBJ2-7,TGCGCCAGCAGCCAAGATCAGGGGGGGCTGGACTACGAGCAGTACTTC,CASSQDQGGLDYEQYF
NA,TRBD2,TRBV5-1,TRBJ2-1,TGCGCCAGCAGCCCAAAGGGACTAGCGAACAATGAGCAGTTCTTC,CASSPKGLANNEQFF
few,NA,TRBV6-1,TRBJ2-2,TGTGCCAGCAGTGAACCGGGGACACTTTCCGGGGAGCTGTTTTTT,CASSEPGTLSGELFF
NA,TRBD2,TRBV19,TRBJ2-5,TGTGCCAGTAAACTAGCGGGAGGAGGAGAGACCCAGTACTTC,CASKLAGGGETQYF
NA,NA,TRBV6-2/TRBV6-3,TRBJ2-7,TGTGCCAGCAGTTACTCAGCTCTGACGACATACGAGCAGTACTTC,CASSYSALTTYEQYF
few,TRBD2,TRBV4-1,TRBJ2-2,TGCGCCAGCAGCCTTAGCGGGGCGATACACACCGGGGAGCTGTTTTTT,CASSLSGAIHTGELFF
NA,NA,TRBV3-1,TRBJ2-2,TGTGCCAGCAACAGGCAGACCGGGGAGCTGTTTTTT,CASNRQTGELFF
many,NA,TRBV5-1,TRBJ2-7,TGCGCCAGCAACTCACAGGGACACGAGCAGTACTTC,CASNSQGHEQYF
many,NA,TRBV6-5,TRBJ2-7,TGTGCCAGCAGTCCCCCCACGCGCGAGCAGTACTTC,CASSPPTREQYF
NA,TRBD2,TRBV2,TRBJ2-1,TGTGCCAGGACGAGCGGGAGGACCTACAATGAGCAGTTCTTC,CARTSGRTYNEQFF
many,NA,TRBV4-1,TRBJ2-6,TGCGCCAGCAGCCAAGATCCGGTACTCTCTGGGGCCAACGTCCTGACTTTC,CASSQDPVLSGANVLTF
few,TRBD2,TRBV12-3/TRBV12-4,TRBJ2-1,TGTGCCAGCAGTCCGGGAGGGAGTAATGAGCAGTTCTTC,CASSPGGSNEQFF
many,NA,TRBV7-3,TRBJ2-1,TGTGCCAGCAGCTCCCAGGGAGCCAGCTCCTACAATGAGCAGTTCTTC,CASSSQGASSYNEQFF
NA,NA,TRBV5-1,TRBJ1-2,TGCGCCAGCAGCTTCCCGGGTGCCCCTGGCTACACCTTC,CASSFPGAPGYTF
NA,NA,TRBV20-1,TRBJ2-7,TGCAGTGCTTCCCGAGGGGCCTCAGCCTACGAGCAGTACTTC,CSASRGASAYEQYF
NA,NA,TRBV19,TRBJ2-7,TGTGCCAGTAGTGCCGCCAGCTCCTACGAGCAGTACTTC,CASSAASSYEQYF
many,NA,TRBV24-1,TRBJ2-1,TGTGCCACCAGTGATCCCCCTCGACAGGGAGGGAATGAGCAGTTCTTC,CATSDPPRQGGNEQFF
NA,NA,TRBV2,TRBJ2-3,TGTGCCAGCATCATATATCCAGGGCCGATAGCCACAGATACGCAGTATTTT,CASIIYPGPIATDTQYF
few,NA,TRBV12-3/TRBV12-4,TRBJ2-3,TGTGCCAGCAGTTCATACGGGACTAGCACAGATACGCAGTATTTT,CASSSYGTSTDTQYF
NA,NA,TRBV4-1,TRBJ2-7,TGCGCCAGCAGCCTCCGGGACACCCTCGAGAACGAGCAGTACTTC,CASSLRDTLENEQYF